This T cell receptor (beta chain) was documented in a study of graft-versus-host responses after intestinal transplantation. Study-wide background: Induction with anti-thymocyte globulin, then tacrolimus and steroids for roughly 3 years, was given to all recipients.

To note about this clone: Its specificity is unknown.

Sequencing was performed with immunoSEQ multiplex PCR; in TCRdb, only in-frame clones are kept and a portion is missing. The sample shows tens of thousands of clones, roughly 83% of them seen only once. The CDR3 spans 15 residues. V lost 1 base to trimming and J lost 0 bases, with 9 bases between them. Germline-derived CDR1 and CDR2 are MGHRA and YSYEKL. The sample consisted of unstimulated CD4+ T cells sorted from spleen or lymph node cells, taken before transplant. This chain connects TRBV4-1 to TRBJ1-1, with a weak D call TRBD1 (5 bases). The origin of this receptor is a human donor who was the organ donor for an intestinal transplant. The CDR3 protein is CASSQVAGLNTEAFF. In nucleotides, the CDR3 is TGCGCCAGCAGCCAAGTTGCGGGGCTGAACACTGAAGCTTTCTTT.